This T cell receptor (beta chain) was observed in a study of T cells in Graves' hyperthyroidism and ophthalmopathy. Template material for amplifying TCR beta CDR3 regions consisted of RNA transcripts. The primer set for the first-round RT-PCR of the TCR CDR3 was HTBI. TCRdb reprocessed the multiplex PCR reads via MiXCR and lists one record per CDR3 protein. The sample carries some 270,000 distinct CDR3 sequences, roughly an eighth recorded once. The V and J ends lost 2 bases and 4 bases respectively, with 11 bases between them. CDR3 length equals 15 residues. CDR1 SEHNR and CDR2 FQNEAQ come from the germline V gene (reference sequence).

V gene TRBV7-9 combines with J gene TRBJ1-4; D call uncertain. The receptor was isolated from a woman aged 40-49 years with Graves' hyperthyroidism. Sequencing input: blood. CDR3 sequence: CASSLSWPGNEKLFF. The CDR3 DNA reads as TGTGCCAGCAGCTTAAGCTGGCCGGGTAATGAAAAACTGTTTTTT.